This TCR beta chain derives from a study of shared clonotypes between healthy human individuals. About the research overall: Each donor's CD8 memory used one plate, CD8 naive two, each CD4 subset three.

From CD4+ cells came CD45RA+ naive and CD45RA-negative memory subsets. Germline V gives CDR1 SGDLS, CDR2 YYNGEE. V lost 1 base, J lost 2 bases, and 5 bases stayed unmatched. CDR3 length equals 15 residues. Notes on this clone: What it binds is not known.

The study, taken as a whole, reports: Larger richness was generally estimated for naive than memory subsets. Clonotypes shared by all four donors outscored non-shared clonotypes in generation probability.

Repertoires were generated with immunoSEQ multiplex PCR, while TCRdb's copy carries only in-frame clones and drops some. The data hold about 1.4 million clones, with 96% observed a single time. The sample consisted of naive CD4+ T cells sorted from blood. Subset: CD45RA+ positively selected. The chain recombines TRBV9 with TRBJ2-5, with TRBD2 matching 7 bases. The source is a man aged 25 to 40 in good health. CDR3 nucleotide sequence: TGTGCCAGCAGCGTAAGACTAGCTGGGCAAGAGACCCAGTACTTC. This codes for CASSVRLAGQETQYF.